The 9 T cell receptor beta chains below all came from one sample that was sequenced in a study of CD8+ T cells in alopecia areata (dated by TCRdb to about 2018). Libraries were built with the immunoSEQ multiplex PCR assay. For TCR sequencing, RNA was extracted from every sample and reverse transcribed into cDNA to serve as template. TCRdb took this table from immuneACCESS and kept in-frame rearrangements with V and J called. Such tables lack part of the clones; where checked against another copy, unresolved V genes explain under half of the gap, and the rest is unexplained. For this sample the table gives over 3,000 clones, of which 71% were detected only once. Together, the top ten hold roughly 7% of the sample. Sequencing was done on a sample of skin. Receptors originate from a human donor in good health.

The V call is TRBV6-4, the J call TRBJ2-1; no definite D call. V was shortened by 2 bases and J by 4 bases, with 6 bases between the two germline ends. The CDR3 is 13 residues long. Germline CDR1 MRHNA, CDR2 SNTAGT. For the CDR3, the DNA is TGTGCCAGCAGTGACACGGAATACAATGAGCAGTTCTTC. Protein product: CASSDTEYNEQFF.

The genes are TRBV4-2 and TRBJ2-5; the D call may be TRBD1 or TRBD2 (7 bases each). V lost 5 bases and J lost 1, with 20 bases in between. CDR3 length equals 17 residues. Looked up from germline, CDR1 is LGHNA and CDR2 is YNFKEQ. CDR3 sequence (DNA): TGTGCCAGCAGCTTGGGGGGCAGGGGGGGACTCCAAGAGACCCAGTACTTC. Translation gives CASSLGGRGGLQETQYF.

This rearrangement joins TRBV7-9 to TRBJ2-7, with D maybe TRBD2 (7 bases). V was trimmed by 7 bases and J by 2 bases, leaving 15 bases between them. The germline V gene encodes CDR1 SEHNR and CDR2 FQNEAQ (reference sequence). There are 14 residues in the CDR3. CDR3 coding DNA: TGTGCCAGCACTGGGGGGGCGGTTGCCTACGAGCAGTACTTC. Translation: CASTGGAVAYEQYF.

This chain uses TRBV6-8 with TRBJ2-7, with a possible D match to TRBD2 (7 bases). V was clipped by 6 bases and J by 5 bases, with 17 bases between them. This CDR3 comprises 14 residues. In germline, CDR1 is MNHGY, CDR2 SAAAGT. CDR3 sequence (DNA): TGTGCCAGCAGAAGGGAGGGGGAAGCGAACGAGCAGTACTTC. This gives the protein CASRREGEANEQYF.

This chain connects TRBV6-4 to TRBJ2-2; D gene uncertain. Germline lookup yields CDR1 MRHNA and CDR2 SNTAGT. Trimming shortened V by 5 bases and J by 6 bases, and 10 bases separated the two germline ends. The CDR3 totals 13 residues. The CDR3 loop is CASSPDSAGELFF. Written as DNA, the CDR3 is TGTGCCAGCAGTCCTGACTCCGCCGGGGAGCTGTTTTTT.

This clone showed up just a few times. J is TRBJ1-2 and V is TRBV5-1; a possible D gene is TRBD1 (6 bases). The V gene's germline CDR1 is SGHRS and CDR2 YFSETQ. The CDR3 totals 11 residues. V lost 6 bases and J 8 bases, leaving 11 bases between the germline ends. In DNA, the CDR3 is TGCGCCAGCAAGGGGGAGGTCGGCTACACCTTC. Protein sequence: CASKGEVGYTF.

A few counts support this clone. Sequence at one end of the junction differs from germline and may be a read error. J is TRBJ2-4 and V is TRBV6-1, with 15 bases fitting TRBD2. The CDR3 runs 18 residues. Germline V CDR1 and CDR2: MNHNS, SASEGT. The chain's CDR3 is CASSQASGLAGGADIQYF. The CDR3 DNA reads as TGTGCCAGCAGTCAAGCCAGTGGACTAGCGGGGGGGGCCGACATTCAGTACTTC.

The CDR3 region has the DNA TGTGCCGGAGGACAGGTCGTCCGGGAGCTGTTTTTT. It yields the protein CAGGQVVRELFF. The chain couples TRBV6-6 to TRBJ2-2; 7 nucleotides match TRBD1. The CDR3 spans 12 residues. Looked up from germline, CDR1 is MNHNY and CDR2 is SVGAGI (reference sequence). V gave up 11 bases and J gave up 9 bases; unmatched junction bases: 9.

This clone was observed a few times. This chain uses TRBV18 with TRBJ2-1, with TRBD2 as a possible D gene (5 bases). Trimming pared 2 bases from V and 9 bases from J, leaving 8 bases between. The germline V gene encodes CDR1 KGHSH and CDR2 LQKENI. CDR3 length equals 12 residues. In DNA, the CDR3 is TGTGCCAGCTCACCATTAGCGATTGAGCAGTTCTTC. Encoded protein: CASSPLAIEQFF.